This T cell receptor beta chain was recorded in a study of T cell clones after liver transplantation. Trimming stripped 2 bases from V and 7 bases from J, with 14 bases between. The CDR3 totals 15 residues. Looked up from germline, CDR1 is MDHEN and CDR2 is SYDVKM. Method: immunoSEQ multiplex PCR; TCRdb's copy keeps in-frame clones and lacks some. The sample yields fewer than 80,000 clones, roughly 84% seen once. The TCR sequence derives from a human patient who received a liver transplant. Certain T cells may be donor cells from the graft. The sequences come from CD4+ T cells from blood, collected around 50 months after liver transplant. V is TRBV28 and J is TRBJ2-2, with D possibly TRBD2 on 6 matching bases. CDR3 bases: TGTGCCAGCAGTTTAATCTCCGGGAGAGACGGGGAGCTGTTTTTT. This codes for CASSLISGRDGELFF.